This TCR beta chain was retrieved from a study of shared clonotypes between healthy human individuals. CD8 cells regarded as naive lacked CD45RO, were positively chosen for CCR7, and omitted terminally differentiated effector memory CD45RA+ cells. As concerns this clone: The antigen is undetermined.

Libraries were prepared by immunoSEQ multiplex PCR; TCRdb keeps only in-frame clonotypes and omits some of them. The sample records about 820,000 clones, about 91% being singletons. Study findings and constraints: The four-donor shared clonotypes exceeded non-shared clonotypes in generation probability, with non-shared ones scoring lower. Investigators expected sequencing depth to affect clonotype sharing among donors.

Sequencing was carried out using naive CD8+ T cells sorted from blood. This receptor was taken from a man aged 25-45 years in good health.

In DNA form, the CDR3 reads TGCGCCAGCAGCCAAGACTACCAGACAGATTACGCCTACGAGCAGTACTTC. Protein: CASSQDYQTDYAYEQYF. The V gene is TRBV4-3, the J gene TRBJ2-7, with D perhaps TRBD1 (5 bases). Trimming removed 0 bases from V and 2 bases from J, with 17 bases in between. The CDR3 is 17 residues long. Germline loops: CDR1 LGHNA, CDR2 YSLEER.